Sequencing of this TCR beta chain was carried out in a study of CD8+ T cells in alopecia areata. Across the study: Twice daily, treated patients received 5 to 10 mg of oral tofacitinib. A 6-month period off drug followed tofacitinib, which lasted 6 to 18 months. Study outcomes and limitations: Normal scalp had lower clonality than lesional scalp, with alopecia totalis/universalis lesions showing this most strongly.

Peripheral blood samples and lesional scalp punch biopsies were obtained from alopecia areata patients. Points on this clone: Its cognate antigen is unknown.

The CDR3 length is 14 residues. Trimming left V 5 bases short and J 0 bases short, with 7 bases between. Per germline, CDR1 MNHEY and CDR2 SMNVEV (reference sequence). Isolated RNA was reverse transcribed into cDNA used as the sequencing template. Sequenced by immunoSEQ multiplex PCR; TCRdb stores in-frame clones only, minus some. Altogether over 200,000 clones are present, around 62% being singletons, with the ten largest covering 0.45%. The chain couples TRBV27 to TRBJ1-4; D is uncertain. This receptor was obtained from a human donor with alopecia areata. Sample: CD4+ T cells sorted from blood, taken at week 0. CDR3 sequence (DNA): TGTGCCAGCAGTCCCAGGACAACTAATGAAAAACTGTTTTTT. The encoded protein is CASSPRTTNEKLFF.